One and the same sample provided the 20 T cell receptor beta chains below, sequenced in a study of memory CD4+ T cells and cytomegalovirus serostatus. Data came from immunoSEQ multiplex PCR; TCRdb stores just in-frame clones and leaves some out. The repertoire holds under 100,000 clones, approximately 84% seen once, with around 0.75% in the top ten. Single viable CD3+CD4+CD8-CD45RO+ cells were sorted as the memory CD4+ T cells. Material for sequencing was memory CD4+ T cells from blood. Receptors were obtained from an adult in good health and CMV-seronegative.

This clone was seen only once. V gene TRBV29-1 combines with J gene TRBJ2-7; perhaps D is TRBD1 or TRBD2 (5 bases each). V dropped 4 bases and J dropped 6 bases, with 16 bases sitting between them. Germline V gene sequence: CDR1 SQVTM, CDR2 ANQGSEA. The CDR3 is 13 amino acids. This CDR3 is CSVAGTPTGEQYF. As DNA, the CDR3 is TGCAGCGTTGCCGGGACCCCCACCGGCGAGCAGTACTTC.

The V call is TRBV28, the J call TRBJ1-2; TRBD1 matches at 9 bases. Per the germline V gene, CDR1 is MDHEN and CDR2 is SYDVKM. The CDR3 sequence is 16 residues long. With V trimmed by 3 bases and J by 5 bases, 10 bases remained unmatched. Here the CDR3 reads CASSLNRGLKGYGYTF. In DNA form, the CDR3 reads TGTGCCAGCAGTTTGAACAGGGGGCTAAAAGGGTATGGCTACACCTTC.

The chain uses TRBV5-1 and TRBJ2-7; TRBD2 might be the D (5 bases). Germline values: CDR1 SGHRS, CDR2 YFSETQ. The CDR3 length is 14 residues. V shed 0 bases and J shed 2 bases, with 9 bases lying between them. CDR3: CASSLDRAAYEQYF. CDR3 in DNA: TGCGCCAGCAGCTTGGATCGAGCGGCCTACGAGCAGTACTTC. Variable domain in full (rest from reference TRBV5-1 and TRBJ2-7): KAGVTQTPRYLIKTRGQQVTLSCSPISGHRSVSWYQQTPGQGLQFLFEYFSETQRNKGNFPGRFSGRQFSNSRSEMNVSTLELGDSALYLCASSLDRAAYEQYFGPGTRLTVT.

This sequence joins TRBV15 and TRBJ2-6; no definite D call. Germline V gives CDR1 LNHNV, CDR2 YYDKDF (reference sequence). Trimming removed 0 bases from V and 0 bases from J, with 15 bases in between. The CDR3 sequence is 19 residues long. The CDR3 protein is CATSRDWASTSSGANVLTF. The CDR3 nucleotides read TGTGCCACCAGCAGAGATTGGGCATCAACCTCCTCTGGGGCCAACGTCCTGACTTTC.

This rearrangement joins TRBV27 to TRBJ1-6; 8 bases align to TRBD1. The V gene's germline CDR1 is MNHEY and CDR2 SMNVEV (reference sequence). Trimming removed 3 bases from V and 9 bases from J; junction bases left unmatched: 13. This CDR3 spans 17 amino acids. CDR3 sequence reads: CASSFRVVGQEVSPLHF. CDR3 bases: TGTGCCAGCAGTTTTCGGGTTGTGGGACAGGAGGTTTCACCCCTCCACTTT.

The V and J genes are TRBV2 and TRBJ2-5; 10 bases fit TRBD2. CDR3 length: 18 amino acids. Germline CDR1 reads SNHLY; CDR2 reads FYNNEI. The trim removed 7 bases at V and 2 bases at J, leaving 16 bases unmatched. CDR3 DNA sequence: TGTGCCAGCATCAGGGGCCGAGCGGGGGGGCAGGGTCAAGAGACCCAGTACTTC. Protein: CASIRGRAGGQGQETQYF.

The chain couples TRBV5-6 to TRBJ2-4; no definite D call. V was trimmed by 2 bases and J by 2 bases, leaving 11 bases between them. The CDR3 consists of 15 residues. In germline, CDR1 is SGHDT, CDR2 YYEEEE. In DNA form, the CDR3 reads TGTGCCAGCAGCTTCCTCGCCTTCACCAAAAACATTCAGTACTTC. Protein sequence: CASSFLAFTKNIQYF.

This clone was seen once. The chain uses TRBV9 and TRBJ1-2; D is unresolved. The CDR3 is made up of 14 amino acids. V lost 0 bases, J lost 2 bases, and 8 bases lay in between. The germline V gene has CDR1 SGDLS and CDR2 YYNGEE. This chain's CDR3 is CASSVGSRNYGYTF. In DNA, the CDR3 is TGTGCCAGCAGCGTAGGGTCCAGAAACTATGGCTACACCTTC.

The chain employs TRBV6-4 and TRBJ1-1; 12 nucleotides line up with TRBD1. This CDR3 region has 15 residues. Germline CDR1 reads MRHNA; CDR2 reads SNTAGT. V dropped 0 bases and J dropped 8; count of bases not matched to a gene: 4. The CDR3 nucleotides are TGTGCCAGCAGTGACTCGGGACAGGGGGCGCGGGAAGCTTTCTTT. Residues: CASSDSGQGAREAFF.

This chain uses TRBV28 with TRBJ1-4; TRBD1 might be the D (5 bases). The CDR3 extends over 17 amino acids. Looked up from germline, CDR1 is MDHEN and CDR2 is SYDVKM. The germline V and J ends were trimmed by 5 bases and 6 bases, with 22 bases remaining between them. The CDR3 here is CASSAPKGALWDEKLFF. CDR3 in DNA: TGTGCCAGCAGTGCACCGAAAGGGGCGTTATGGGATGAAAAACTGTTTTTT.

The DNA of the CDR3 is TGTGCCAGCTCACCAGGGGGCAATGAGCAGTTCTTC. This codes for CASSPGGNEQFF. The chain couples TRBV18 to TRBJ2-1; the D gene could be TRBD1 or TRBD2 (5 bases each). The CDR3 has 12 amino acids. The ends were cut back, 2 bases at V and 6 bases at J, with 5 bases in the middle. Germline V lookup: CDR1 KGHSH, CDR2 LQKENI.

CDR3 DNA: TGTGCTAGTGGGGGGAGAGGACATGGGAACAATGAGCAGTTCTTC. This translates into CASGGRGHGNNEQFF. J is TRBJ2-1 and V is TRBV12-5, with D possibly being TRBD1 or TRBD2 (5 bases each). The V end lost 6 bases, the J end lost 5 bases, and 17 bases lay between the germline ends. Germline values: CDR1 LGHNT, CDR2 FRNRAP. The CDR3 has 15 amino acids.

The chain employs TRBV21-1 and TRBJ1-5. TRBV21-1 is designated a pseudogene. The CDR3 spans 12 residues. CDR3: CASSKRPKPQHF. The DNA of the CDR3 is TGTGCCAGCAGCAAGAGACCGAAGCCCCAGCATTTT.

The chain couples TRBV7-3 to TRBJ2-5; D may be TRBD2 (5 bases). Per the germline V gene, CDR1 is SGHTA and CDR2 is FQGTGA. V was trimmed by 2 bases and J by 0 bases, leaving 7 bases between them. The CDR3 length is 14 residues. CDR3 nucleotide sequence: TGTGCCAGCAGCTTACACGGGAACCAAGAGACCCAGTACTTC. Amino acid sequence: CASSLHGNQETQYF.

The chain combines TRBV29-1 with TRBJ2-7, with D possibly TRBD2 on 7 matching bases. Germline V gene lookup returns CDR1 SQVTM and CDR2 ANQGSEA. Between the trimmed V and J ends, which lost 6 bases and 1 base, there was a span of 16 bases. The CDR3 extends over 14 amino acids. CDR3 loop: CSVGGGGASYEQYF. Here the CDR3 DNA reads TGCAGCGTGGGAGGGGGGGGCGCTTCCTACGAGCAGTACTTC.

The chain employs TRBV7-2 and TRBJ2-5; 9 bases are a match to TRBD1. V was clipped by 2 bases and J by 5 bases; unmatched bases: 12. The CDR3 has 17 amino acids. The germline V gene has CDR1 SGHTA and CDR2 FQGNSA. CDR3 protein: CASSLMGTGTGGETQYF. As DNA, the CDR3 is TGTGCCAGCAGCTTAATGGGGACAGGGACCGGTGGGGAGACCCAGTACTTC.

Only one count was recorded for this clone. The chain links TRBV5-4 to TRBJ1-4, with D tentatively TRBD1 (5 bases). Looked up from germline, CDR1 is SGHNT and CDR2 is YYREEE (reference sequence). This CDR3 is built from 16 residues. Trimming removed 4 bases from V and 1 base from J, with 14 bases in between. CDR3 bases: TGTGCCAGCAGCCCTTCCGCGGGGGGAACTAATGAAAAACTGTTTTTT. Its translation: CASSPSAGGTNEKLFF.

The chain has TRBV19 and TRBJ1-6; tentative D call: TRBD1 (6 bases). The germline V gene has CDR1 LNHDA and CDR2 SQIVND (reference sequence). This CDR3 has 15 residues. V was pared by 1 base and J by 6 bases, with 10 bases between. The CDR3 reads CASSIGDTANSPLHF. In DNA form, the CDR3 reads TGTGCCAGTAGTATAGGGGACACGGCTAATTCACCCCTCCACTTT.

This chain connects TRBV12-5 to TRBJ2-2; D is possibly TRBD2 (5 bases). V lost 4 bases and J 7 bases, leaving 10 bases between the germline ends. Germline values: CDR1 LGHNT, CDR2 FRNRAP. This CDR3 region has 13 residues. CDR3 coding DNA: TGTGCTAGTGGTTCAGAGGGTGGCGGGGAGCTGTTTTTT. This gives the protein CASGSEGGGELFF. The whole variable domain, remainder taken from reference TRBV12-5 and TRBJ2-2, is DARVTQTPRHKVTEMGQEVTMRCQPILGHNTVFWYRQTMMQGLELLAYFRNRAPLDDSGMPKDRFSAEMPDATLATLKIQPSEPRDSAVYFCASGSEGGGELFFGEGSRLTVL.

This chain connects TRBV7-9 to TRBJ1-1; the D is unclear. The CDR3 totals 13 residues. The V gene lost 2 bases and the J gene lost 2 bases, with 6 bases spanning the gap. In germline, CDR1 is SEHNR, CDR2 FQNEAQ (reference sequence). For the CDR3, the DNA is TGTGCCAGCAGCTTATCGATAAACACTGAAGCTTTCTTT. The encoded protein is CASSLSINTEAFF. The variable domain in full, completed from reference TRBV7-9 and TRBJ1-1, reads DTGVSQNPRHKITKRGQNVTFRCDPISEHNRLYWYRQTLGQGPEFLTYFQNEAQLEKSRLLSDRFSAERPKGSFSTLEIQRTEQGDSAMYLCASSLSINTEAFFGQGTRLTVV.